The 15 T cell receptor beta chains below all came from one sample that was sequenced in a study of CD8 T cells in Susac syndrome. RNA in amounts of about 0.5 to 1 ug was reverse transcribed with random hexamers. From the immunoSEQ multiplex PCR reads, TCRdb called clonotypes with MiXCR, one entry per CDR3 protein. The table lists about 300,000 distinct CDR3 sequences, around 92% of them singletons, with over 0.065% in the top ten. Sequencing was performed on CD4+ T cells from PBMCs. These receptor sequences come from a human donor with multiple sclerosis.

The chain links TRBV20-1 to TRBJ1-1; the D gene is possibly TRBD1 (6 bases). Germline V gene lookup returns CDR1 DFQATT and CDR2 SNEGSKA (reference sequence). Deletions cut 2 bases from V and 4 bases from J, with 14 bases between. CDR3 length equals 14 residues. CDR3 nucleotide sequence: TGCAGTGCTAGACGCCTCAGGGGAAGCACTGAAGCTTTCTTT. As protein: CSARRLRGSTEAFF.

CDR3 in DNA: TGTGCCTGGAGTGCGGGCCGGGCCAATGAGCAGTTCTTC. Protein product: CAWSAGRANEQFF. The chain uses TRBV30 and TRBJ2-1; D not resolved. Germline V lookup: CDR1 GTSNPN, CDR2 SVGIG (reference sequence). With 1 base removed from V and 6 bases from J, the gap between germline ends came to 10 bases. The CDR3 runs to 13 residues.

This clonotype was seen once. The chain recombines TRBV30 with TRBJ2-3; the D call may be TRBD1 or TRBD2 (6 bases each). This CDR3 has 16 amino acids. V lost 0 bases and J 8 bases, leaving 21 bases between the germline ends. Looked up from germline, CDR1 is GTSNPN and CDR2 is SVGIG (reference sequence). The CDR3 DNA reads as TGTGCCTGGAGTGTACAGGGCTCCTCTCAGGGAGGTACGCAGTATTTT. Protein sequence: CAWSVQGSSQGGTQYF.

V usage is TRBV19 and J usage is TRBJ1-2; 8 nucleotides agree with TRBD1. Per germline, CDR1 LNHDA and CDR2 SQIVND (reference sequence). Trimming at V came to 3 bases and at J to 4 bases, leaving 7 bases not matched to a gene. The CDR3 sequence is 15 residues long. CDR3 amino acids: CASSMGTGPFYGYTF. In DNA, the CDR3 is TGTGCCAGTAGTATGGGGACAGGCCCTTTCTATGGCTACACCTTC.

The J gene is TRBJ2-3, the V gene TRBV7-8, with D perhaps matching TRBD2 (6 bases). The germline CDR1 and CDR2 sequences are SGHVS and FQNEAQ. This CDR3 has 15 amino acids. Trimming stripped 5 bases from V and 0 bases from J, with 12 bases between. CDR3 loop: CASSRSGLSTDTQYF. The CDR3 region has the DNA TGTGCCAGCAGCCGAAGCGGGCTCAGCACAGATACGCAGTATTTT.

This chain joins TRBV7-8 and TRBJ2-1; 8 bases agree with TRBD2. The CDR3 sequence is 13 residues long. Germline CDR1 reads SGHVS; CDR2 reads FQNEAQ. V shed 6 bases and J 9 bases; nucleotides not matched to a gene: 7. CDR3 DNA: TGTGCCAGCAGGCCCACTAGCGGAGTTGAGCAGTTCTTC. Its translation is CASRPTSGVEQFF.

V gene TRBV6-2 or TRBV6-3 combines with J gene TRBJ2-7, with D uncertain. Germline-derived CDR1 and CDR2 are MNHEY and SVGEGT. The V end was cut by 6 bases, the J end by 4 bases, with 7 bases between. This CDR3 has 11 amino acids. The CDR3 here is CASRRAYEQYF. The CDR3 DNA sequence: TGTGCCAGCAGAAGGGCTTACGAGCAGTACTTC.

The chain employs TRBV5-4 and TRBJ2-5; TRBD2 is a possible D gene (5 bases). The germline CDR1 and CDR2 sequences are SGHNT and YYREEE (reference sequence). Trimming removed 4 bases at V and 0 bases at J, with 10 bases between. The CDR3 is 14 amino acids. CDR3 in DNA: TGTGCCAGCAGCATCCCCGGGGACCAAGAGACCCAGTACTTC. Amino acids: CASSIPGDQETQYF.

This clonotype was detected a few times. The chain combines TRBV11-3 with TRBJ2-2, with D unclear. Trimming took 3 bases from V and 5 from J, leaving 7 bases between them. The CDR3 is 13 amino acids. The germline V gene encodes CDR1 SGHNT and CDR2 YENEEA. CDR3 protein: CASSFGRTGELFF. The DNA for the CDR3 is TGTGCCAGCAGCTTTGGGCGAACCGGGGAGCTGTTTTTT.

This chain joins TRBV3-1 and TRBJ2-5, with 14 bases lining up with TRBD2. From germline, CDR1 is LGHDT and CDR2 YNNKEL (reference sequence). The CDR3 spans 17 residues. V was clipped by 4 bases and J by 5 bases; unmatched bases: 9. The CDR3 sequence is CASSPPGTSGSMETQYF. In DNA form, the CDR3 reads TGTGCCAGCAGCCCGCCCGGGACTAGCGGGAGTATGGAGACCCAGTACTTC.

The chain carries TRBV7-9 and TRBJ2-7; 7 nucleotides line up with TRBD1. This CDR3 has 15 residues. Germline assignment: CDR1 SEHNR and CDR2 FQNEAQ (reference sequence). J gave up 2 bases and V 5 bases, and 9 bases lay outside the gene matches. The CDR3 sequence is CASSRPQGVPYEQYF. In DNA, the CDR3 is TGTGCCAGCAGCCGGCCCCAGGGGGTCCCCTACGAGCAGTACTTC.

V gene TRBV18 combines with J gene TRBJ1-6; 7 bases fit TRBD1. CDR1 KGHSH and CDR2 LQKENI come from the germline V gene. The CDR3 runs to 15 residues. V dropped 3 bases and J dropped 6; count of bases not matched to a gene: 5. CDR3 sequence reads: CASSPRGQLNSPLHF. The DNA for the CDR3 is TGTGCCAGCTCACCCCGGGGACAGCTTAATTCACCCCTCCACTTT. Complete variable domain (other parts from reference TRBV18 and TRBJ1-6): NAGVMQNPRHLVRRRGQEARLRCSPMKGHSHVYWYRQLPEEGLKFMVYLQKENIIDESGMPKERFSAEFPKEGPSILRIQQVVRGDSAAYFCASSPRGQLNSPLHFGNGTRLTVT.

In nucleotides, the CDR3 is TGTGCCAGCAACCTACTAGAAAGGGGAAACATTCAGTACTTC. It translates to CASNLLERGNIQYF. The rearrangement links TRBV2 to TRBJ2-4; possibly TRBD1 or TRBD2 for D (5 bases each). Germline V lookup: CDR1 SNHLY, CDR2 FYNNEI. The CDR3 consists of 14 residues. V gave up 7 bases and J gave up 6 bases, with 16 bases separating them.

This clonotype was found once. The CDR3 DNA reads TGTGCCAGCAGCTTAGGGTATGATACGCAGTATTTT. Its protein product is CASSLGYDTQYF. The chain couples TRBV11-2 to TRBJ2-3; D call uncertain. The CDR3 loop spans 12 amino acids. V lost 1 base and J lost 6, with 5 bases in between. Germline CDR1 SGHAT, CDR2 FQNNGV.

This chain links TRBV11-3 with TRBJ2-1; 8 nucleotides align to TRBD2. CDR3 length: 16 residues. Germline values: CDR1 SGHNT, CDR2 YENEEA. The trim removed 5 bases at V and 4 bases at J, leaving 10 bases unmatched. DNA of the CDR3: TGTGCCAGCAGCCGTCGGGGGGGCGACGGGTACAATGAGCAGTTCTTC. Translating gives CASSRRGGDGYNEQFF.